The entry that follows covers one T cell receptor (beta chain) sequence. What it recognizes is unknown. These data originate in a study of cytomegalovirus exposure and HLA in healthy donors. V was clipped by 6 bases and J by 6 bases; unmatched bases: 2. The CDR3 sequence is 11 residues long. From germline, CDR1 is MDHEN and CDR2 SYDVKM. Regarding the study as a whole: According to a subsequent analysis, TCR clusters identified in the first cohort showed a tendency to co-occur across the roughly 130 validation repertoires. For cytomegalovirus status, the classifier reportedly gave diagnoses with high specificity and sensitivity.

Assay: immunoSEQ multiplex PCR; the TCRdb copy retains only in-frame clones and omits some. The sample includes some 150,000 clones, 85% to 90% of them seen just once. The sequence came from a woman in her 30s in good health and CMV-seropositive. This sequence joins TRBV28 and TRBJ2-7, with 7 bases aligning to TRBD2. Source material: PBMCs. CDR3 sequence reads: CASSSGGEQYF. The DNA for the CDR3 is TGTGCCAGCAGCTCGGGGGGCGAGCAGTACTTC. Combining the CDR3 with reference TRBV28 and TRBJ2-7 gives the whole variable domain DVKVTQSSRYLVKRTGEKVFLECVQDMDHENMFWYRQDPGLGLRLIYFSYDVKMKEKGDIPEGYSVSREKKERFSLILESASTNQTSMYLCASSSGGEQYFGPGTRLTVT.